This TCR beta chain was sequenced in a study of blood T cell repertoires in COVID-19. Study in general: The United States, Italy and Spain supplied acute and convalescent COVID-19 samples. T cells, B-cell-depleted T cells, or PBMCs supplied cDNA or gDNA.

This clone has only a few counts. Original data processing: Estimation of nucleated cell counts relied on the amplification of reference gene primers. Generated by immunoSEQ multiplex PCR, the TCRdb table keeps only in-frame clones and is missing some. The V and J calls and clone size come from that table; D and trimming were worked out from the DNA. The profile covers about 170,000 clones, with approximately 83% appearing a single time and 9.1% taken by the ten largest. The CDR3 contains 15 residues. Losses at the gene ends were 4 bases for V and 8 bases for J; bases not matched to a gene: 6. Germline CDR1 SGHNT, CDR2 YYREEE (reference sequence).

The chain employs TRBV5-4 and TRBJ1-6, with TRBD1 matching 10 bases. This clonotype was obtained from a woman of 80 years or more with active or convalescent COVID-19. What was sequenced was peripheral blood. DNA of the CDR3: TGTGCCAGCAGCCCAATGGGACAGGGGCATTCACCCCTCCACTTT. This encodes CASSPMGQGHSPLHF. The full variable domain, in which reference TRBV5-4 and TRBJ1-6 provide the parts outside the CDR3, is ETGVTQSPTHLIKTRGQQVTLRCSSQSGHNTVSWYQQALGQGPQFIFQYYREEENGRGNFPPRFSGLQFPNYSSELNVNALELDDSALYLCASSPMGQGHSPLHFGNGTRLTVT.